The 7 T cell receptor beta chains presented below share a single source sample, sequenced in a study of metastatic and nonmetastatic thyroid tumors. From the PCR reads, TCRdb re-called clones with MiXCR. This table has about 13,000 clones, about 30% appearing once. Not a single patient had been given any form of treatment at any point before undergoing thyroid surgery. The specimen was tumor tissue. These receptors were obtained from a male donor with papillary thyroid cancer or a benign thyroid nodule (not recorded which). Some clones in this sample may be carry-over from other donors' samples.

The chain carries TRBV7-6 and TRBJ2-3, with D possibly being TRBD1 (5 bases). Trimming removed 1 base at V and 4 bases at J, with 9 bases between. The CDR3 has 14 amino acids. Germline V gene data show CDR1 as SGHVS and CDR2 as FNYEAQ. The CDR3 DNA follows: TGTGCCAGCAGCTTAGTAGGGGTCTCAGATACGCAGTATTTT. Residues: CASSLVGVSDTQYF.

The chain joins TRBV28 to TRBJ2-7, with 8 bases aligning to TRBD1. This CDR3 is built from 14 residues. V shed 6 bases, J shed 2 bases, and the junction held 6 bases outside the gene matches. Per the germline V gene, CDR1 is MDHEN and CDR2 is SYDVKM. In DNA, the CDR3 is TGTGCCAGCAGAGGAGGACAGGGCACCTACGAGCAGTACTTC. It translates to CASRGGQGTYEQYF.

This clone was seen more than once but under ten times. The DNA for the CDR3 is TGTGCCAGCAGCGGCAACAGGGCAGTAACCTACAATGAGCAGTTCTTC. Translation: CASSGNRAVTYNEQFF. The V gene is TRBV6-2 or TRBV6-3, the J gene TRBJ2-1, with D possibly matching TRBD1 (6 bases). Germline CDR1 is MNHEY and CDR2 is SVGEGT. The germline V and J ends were trimmed by 6 bases and 2 bases, with 17 bases remaining between them. CDR3 length: 16 residues.

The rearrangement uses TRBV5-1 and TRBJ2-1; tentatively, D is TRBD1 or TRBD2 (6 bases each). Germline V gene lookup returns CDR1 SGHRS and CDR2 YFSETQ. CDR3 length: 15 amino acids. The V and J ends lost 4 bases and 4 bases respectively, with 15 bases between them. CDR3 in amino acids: CASSLGGGGYNEQFF. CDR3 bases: TGCGCCAGCAGCCTAGGCGGAGGGGGTTACAATGAGCAGTTCTTC. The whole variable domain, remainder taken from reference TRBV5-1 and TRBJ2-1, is KAGVTQTPRYLIKTRGQQVTLSCSPISGHRSVSWYQQTPGQGLQFLFEYFSETQRNKGNFPGRFSGRQFSNSRSEMNVSTLELGDSALYLCASSLGGGGYNEQFFGPGTRLTVL.

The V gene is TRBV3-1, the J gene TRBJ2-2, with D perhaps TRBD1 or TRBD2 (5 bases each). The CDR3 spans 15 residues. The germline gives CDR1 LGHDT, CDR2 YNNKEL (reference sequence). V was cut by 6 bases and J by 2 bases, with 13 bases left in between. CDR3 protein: CASSQRGANTGELFF. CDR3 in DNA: TGTGCCAGCAGTCAAAGGGGAGCCAACACCGGGGAGCTGTTTTTT.

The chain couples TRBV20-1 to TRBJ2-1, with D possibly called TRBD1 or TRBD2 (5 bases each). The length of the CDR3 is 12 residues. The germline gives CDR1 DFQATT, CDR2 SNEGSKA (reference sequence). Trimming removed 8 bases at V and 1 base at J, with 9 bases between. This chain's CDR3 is CSSGTSYNEQFF. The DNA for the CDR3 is TGCAGTAGTGGGACGTCCTACAATGAGCAGTTCTTC.

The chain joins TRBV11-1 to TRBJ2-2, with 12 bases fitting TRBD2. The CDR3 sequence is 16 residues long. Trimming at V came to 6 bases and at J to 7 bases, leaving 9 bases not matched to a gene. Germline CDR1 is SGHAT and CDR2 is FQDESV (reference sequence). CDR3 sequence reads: CASSPRLAGAIGELFF. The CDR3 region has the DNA TGTGCCAGCAGTCCAAGACTAGCGGGAGCGATCGGGGAGCTGTTTTTT.